One sample yielded the 8 T cell receptor beta chains listed below, sequenced in a study of cytomegalovirus exposure and HLA in healthy donors. PCR employed 60 Vbeta and 13 Jbeta primers. Measured with immunoSEQ multiplex PCR; TCRdb has only the in-frame clones, and not every one. The sample consists of fewer than 200,000 clones, nearly 80% of them appearing once. The sequenced sample was PBMCs. The receptors derive from a man in his forties in good health and CMV-seropositive.

This chain links TRBV11-3 with TRBJ1-2; TRBD1 is a possible D gene (5 bases). Per germline, CDR1 SGHNT and CDR2 YENEEA. Trimming shortened V by 1 base and J by 8 bases, and 11 bases separated the two germline ends. The CDR3 loop spans 13 amino acids. The DNA of the CDR3 is TGTGCCAGCAGCTTAGTGGAGGGGACCGGCTACACCTTC. Its protein product is CASSLVEGTGYTF.

The chain employs TRBV25-1 and TRBJ2-1; weak D call: TRBD2 (5 bases). CDR1 is MGHDK, CDR2 SYGVNS, per germline. The V end was cut by 10 bases, the J end by 5 bases, with 15 bases between. CDR3 length: 13 amino acids. DNA for the CDR3: TGTGCCACCCGAACTGGGAGCAACAATGAGCAGTTCTTC. Translating it yields CATRTGSNNEQFF.

V is TRBV30 and J is TRBJ2-5; TRBD1 matches at 8 bases. Germline loops: CDR1 GTSNPN, CDR2 SVGIG (reference sequence). The CDR3 contains 15 residues. The trim removed 6 bases at V and 0 bases at J, leaving 9 bases unmatched. The CDR3 sequence: CACLDRGLYQETQYF. The CDR3 DNA reads as TGTGCCTGTTTAGACAGGGGACTTTACCAAGAGACCCAGTACTTC. Looking up the rest from reference TRBV30 and TRBJ2-5 gives the full variable domain: SQTIHQWPATLVQPVGSPLSLECTVEGTSNPNLYWYRQAAGRGLQLLFYSVGIGQISSEVPQNLSASRPQDRQFILSSKKLLLSDSGFYLCACLDRGLYQETQYFGPGTRLLVL.

The rearrangement uses TRBV28 and TRBJ2-1; 9 bases are a match to TRBD1. In germline, CDR1 is MDHEN, CDR2 SYDVKM. The ends lost 11 bases at V and 7 bases at J; junction bases unmatched: 18. This CDR3 contains 16 residues. The CDR3 sequence: CAGTLLGGQGVNEQFF. The CDR3 DNA sequence: TGTGCCGGCACCCTTCTGGGGGGACAGGGTGTAAATGAGCAGTTCTTC.

This rearrangement joins TRBV27 to TRBJ1-5; 9 nucleotides match TRBD1. The CDR3 extends over 14 amino acids. With V trimmed by 9 bases and J by 3 bases, 6 bases remained unmatched. Germline values: CDR1 MNHEY, CDR2 SMNVEV (reference sequence). CDR3 sequence (DNA): TGTGCCAGTCGAACAGGGGGCGTCAATCAGCCCCAGCATTTT. Translated: CASRTGGVNQPQHF.

This clone was picked up one time. The rearrangement joins TRBV7-3 to TRBJ2-3; the D is unclear. This CDR3 comprises 14 residues. The germline CDR1 and CDR2 sequences are SGHTA and FQGTGA. Trimming removed 5 bases at V and 4 bases at J, with 13 bases between. The CDR3 region is CASSASPVADTQYF. For the CDR3, the DNA is TGTGCCAGCAGCGCATCCCCAGTTGCAGATACGCAGTATTTT.

V usage is TRBV18 and J usage is TRBJ2-7; a possible D gene is TRBD2 (5 bases). V shed 2 bases and J shed 6 bases, with 20 bases lying between them. The CDR3 spans 16 residues. Per the germline V gene, CDR1 is KGHSH and CDR2 is LQKENI. The CDR3 sequence: CASSPASARAGGEQYF. DNA of the CDR3: TGTGCCAGCTCACCAGCATCGGCCAGAGCTGGAGGCGAGCAGTACTTC.

This chain uses TRBV5-1 with TRBJ1-4; D not resolved. The V end lost 4 bases, the J end lost 4 bases, and 17 bases lay between the germline ends. Germline V gene data show CDR1 as SGHRS and CDR2 as YFSETQ. This CDR3 is built from 16 residues. The CDR3 loop is CASSRTRSGINEKLFF. The CDR3 nucleotides read TGCGCCAGCAGCAGAACCAGGAGCGGGATTAATGAAAAACTGTTTTTT.